This T cell receptor beta chain comes out of a study of T cell responses to AZD1222 COVID-19 vaccine. General study findings and limits: CD4 TCRs associated with vaccination spanned spike, dominating at 160-218 and 743-854. Spike-specific TCR breadth rose after two AZD1222 doses, and depth rose as well. Nearly half of spike-specific TCRs reportedly target variant regions that are unmutated in the B.1.351 and B.1.1.7 variants. Among the donors, most were white British and more were female, and clonal diversity was possibly underestimated.

TCRdb's copy holds only in-frame clones and misses some; the assay was immunoSEQ multiplex PCR. In the table there are 170,000 or so clones, 80% to 90% of which are singletons. As regards this clone: Its antigen remains unknown.

Germline CDR1 MDHEN, CDR2 SYDVKM. V shed 6 bases and J 4 bases; nucleotides not matched to a gene: 4. The CDR3 loop spans 13 amino acids. The material was peripheral blood, obtained 28 days after the second AZD1222 dose. The chain couples TRBV28 to TRBJ1-2; TRBD1 agrees at 8 bases. The sequence was collected from an adult who received the AZD1222 COVID-19 vaccine. This CDR3 is CASRQDRAYGYTF. DNA of the CDR3: TGTGCCAGCAGACAGGACAGGGCCTATGGCTACACCTTC.